This T cell receptor beta chain was sequenced during a study of identical twins' blood T cells. The ends were cut back, 0 bases at V and 3 bases at J, with 8 bases in the middle. CDR1 MNHNS and CDR2 SASEGT come from the germline V gene. This CDR3 has 14 residues. Three pairs of healthy female monozygous twins were the donors. Libraries were made from RNA as TCR cDNA, using a modified protocol. Both ends of each TCR cDNA library bore sample-specific barcodes. TCRdb re-analysed the 5' RACE reads in MiXCR, keeping a single row per CDR3 protein. The sample shows hundreds of thousands of distinct CDR3 sequences, over 25% of them seen only once.

The TCR sequence derives from a woman aged 18-50 years in good health. The sample taken for sequencing was PBMCs. The chain carries TRBV6-1 and TRBJ1-2; D ambiguous. CDR3 in amino acids: CASSEARQDYGYTF. The DNA for the CDR3 is TGTGCCAGCAGTGAAGCCCGGCAGGACTATGGCTACACCTTC.